What follows are 19 T cell receptor beta chains derived from one specimen sequenced in a study of T cells in Graves' hyperthyroidism and ophthalmopathy. TCR beta CDR3 regions were amplified from RNA. Primed by the HTBI set, a first-round RT-PCR was run on the TCR CDR3. One entry per CDR3 protein, called by TCRdb with MiXCR from the multiplex PCR reads. The sample gives 470,000 or so distinct CDR3 sequences, around 21% of which show up once; approximately 26% is in the top ten. The sample comprised blood. The source is a man aged 18 to 29 with Graves' hyperthyroidism.

This chain joins TRBV20-1 and TRBJ1-5; D gene uncertain. The germline CDR1 and CDR2 sequences are DFQATT and SNEGSKA (reference sequence). The V end lost 3 bases, the J end lost 1 base, and 13 bases lay between the germline ends. CDR3 length equals 15 residues. The DNA for the CDR3 is TGCAGTGCTAGGGCTCTGAGGGTCAGCAATCAGCCCCAGCATTTT. Translating it yields CSARALRVSNQPQHF.

This clonotype appeared many times. This chain links TRBV11-3 with TRBJ1-1, with 8 positions matching TRBD1. Trimming removed 4 bases from V and 6 bases from J; junction bases left unmatched: 10. Germline CDR1 SGHNT, CDR2 YENEEA. The CDR3 loop spans 15 amino acids. The CDR3 sequence: CASSSRQGFMPEAFF. DNA for the CDR3: TGTGCCAGCAGCTCCCGACAGGGGTTTATGCCTGAAGCTTTCTTT. Filled out from reference TRBV11-3 and TRBJ1-1, the complete variable domain reads EAGVVQSPRYKIIEKKQPVAFWCNPISGHNTLYWYLQNLGQGPELLIRYENEEAVDDSQLPKDRFSAERLKGVDSTLKIQPAELGDSAVYLCASSSRQGFMPEAFFGQGTRLTVV.

This chain links TRBV5-1 with TRBJ1-1; 9 bases align to TRBD1. CDR3 length: 15 residues. Germline V gene sequence: CDR1 SGHRS, CDR2 YFSETQ. V trimming: 0 bases; J trimming: 5 bases; junction bases outside the gene matches: 5. The CDR3 reads CASSLAGTGITEAFF. The CDR3 bases are TGCGCCAGCAGCTTGGCCGGGACAGGGATAACTGAAGCTTTCTTT.

This clonotype was recorded many times. This chain uses TRBV6-5 with TRBJ1-1; D is unresolved. CDR3 length equals 14 residues. The V gene's germline CDR1 is MNHEY and CDR2 SVGAGI. Between the trimmed V and J ends, which lost 11 bases and 0 bases, there was a span of 16 bases. CDR3 sequence (DNA): TGTGCCGGCCGAAAGAACAGCCTGAACACTGAAGCTTTCTTT. This codes for CAGRKNSLNTEAFF.

The table lists this clonotype with many counts. The V gene is TRBV11-2, the J gene TRBJ1-1, with D perhaps TRBD1 (5 bases). CDR1 and CDR2 (germline): SGHAT, FQNNGV. Between the trimmed V and J ends, which lost 5 bases and 8 bases, there was a span of 18 bases. This CDR3 has 14 amino acids. CDR3 protein: CASSPGRGRTEAFF. Written as DNA, the CDR3 is TGTGCCAGCAGCCCGGGTCGGGGGAGGACCGAAGCTTTCTTT. Together with reference TRBV11-2 and TRBJ1-1, the CDR3 gives the full variable domain: EAGVAQSPRYKIIEKRQSVAFWCNPISGHATLYWYQQILGQGPKLLIQFQNNGVVDDSQLPKDRFSAERLKGVDSTLKIQPAKLEDSAVYLCASSPGRGRTEAFFGQGTRLTVV.

Many counts were recorded for this clonotype. The V and J genes are TRBV4-3 and TRBJ1-2, with TRBD1 as a possible D gene (6 bases). The germline V gene encodes CDR1 LGHNA and CDR2 YSLEER. This CDR3 is built from 17 residues. V was shortened by 1 base and J by 0 bases, with 15 bases between the two germline ends. The CDR3 bases are TGCGCCAGCAGCCAAGTGAGGGGGGACCGAGCTAACTATGGCTACACCTTC. Its protein product is CASSQVRGDRANYGYTF.

A word on this clonotype: Given a much more abundant clone one base away, this may be a read error. The CDR3 nucleotides are TGTGTCACCAGCATTACAGGCCCCCCCAGCGAGCAGTACTTC. Protein: CVTSITGPPSEQYF. V and J are TRBV15 and TRBJ2-7, with D possibly being TRBD1 (5 bases). This CDR3 has 14 amino acids. Germline loops: CDR1 LNHNV, CDR2 YYDKDF (reference sequence).

The rearrangement uses TRBV12-3 or TRBV12-4 and TRBJ2-7; 11 bases align to TRBD2. V shed 3 bases, J shed 2 bases, and the junction held 9 bases outside the gene matches. This CDR3 region has 17 residues. CDR3 in DNA: TGTGCCAGCAGTTTGGGGCTAGCGGGAGGCAGCACCTACGAGCAGTACTTC. Its protein is CASSLGLAGGSTYEQYF.

This clonotype was recorded many times. The chain recombines TRBV11-2 with TRBJ1-2; D is possibly TRBD1 (6 bases). Trimming took 7 bases from V and 5 from J, leaving 29 bases between them. CDR1 is SGHAT and CDR2 is FQNNGV in the germline V gene. The CDR3 extends over 18 amino acids. The CDR3 reads CASNPEGPRGGFGYGYTF. CDR3 DNA sequence: TGTGCCAGCAACCCGGAGGGTCCCCGCGGGGGCTTCGGGTATGGCTACACCTTC.

The chain combines TRBV30 with TRBJ2-2, with D hard to call. In germline, CDR1 is GTSNPN, CDR2 SVGIG (reference sequence). The CDR3 runs 15 residues. Trimming cost V 6 bases and J 4 bases, with 18 bases left between them. The DNA of the CDR3 is TGTGCCTGTCTACGATGGTTACAAGGCACCGGGGAGCTGTTTTTT. Translating gives CACLRWLQGTGELFF.

The V call is TRBV12-3 or TRBV12-4, the J call TRBJ2-5, with 9 bases matching TRBD2. CDR3 size: 16 residues. The J segment lost 1 base and the V segment lost 5 bases, leaving 8 bases of the junction unmatched. As DNA, the CDR3 is TGTGCCAGCAGTCCACGACTAGCGGCCTGCCAAGAGACCCAGTACTTC. Translation: CASSPRLAACQETQYF.

The rearrangement joins TRBV7-8 to TRBJ2-5; D ambiguous. Deletions cut 7 bases from V and 4 bases from J, with 19 bases between. Germline V gene data show CDR1 as SGHVS and CDR2 as FQNEAQ. This CDR3 region has 15 residues. Here the CDR3 DNA reads TGTGCCAGCACCCCTGAGTCCCGAGCCGGAGAGACCCAGTACTTC. It is translated as CASTPESRAGETQYF.

In regard to this clonotype: Germline and junction disagree at one end, which may indicate a read error. V gene TRBV4-1 combines with J gene TRBJ2-7; a possible D gene is TRBD2 (6 bases). This CDR3 comprises 14 residues. Per the germline V gene, CDR1 is MGHRA and CDR2 is YSYEKL. The CDR3 here is CANSLGTGTDEQYF. As DNA, the CDR3 is TGCGCCAACAGCCTCGGTACCGGGACTGACGAGCAGTACTTC.

This rearrangement joins TRBV15 to TRBJ2-7; D not resolved. CDR1 LNHNV and CDR2 YYDKDF come from the germline V gene (reference sequence). This CDR3 contains 11 residues. Trimming removed 4 bases from V and 4 bases from J, with 5 bases in between. The CDR3 reads CATSKGYEQYF. Here the CDR3 DNA reads TGTGCCACCAGCAAAGGGTACGAGCAGTACTTC.

This clonotype has a handful of counts. Since a much larger clone is just one base distant, this may be a read error. CDR3 coding DNA: TGTGCCAGCAGTATAATTTGGGACAGGGAAACTGAAGCTTGCTTT. Protein product: CASSIIWDRETEACF. The J gene is TRBJ1-1, the V gene TRBV28; TRBD1 agrees at 9 bases. The CDR3 length is 15 residues. From germline, CDR1 is MDHEN and CDR2 SYDVKM.

This clonotype was detected ten times or more. The chain links TRBV2 to TRBJ2-5; D unclear. Germline CDR1 is SNHLY and CDR2 is FYNNEI. V was cut by 1 base and J by 5 bases, with 17 bases left in between. This CDR3 is 16 amino acids long. This CDR3 reads CASSEGQALLDETQYF. The CDR3 region has the DNA TGTGCCAGCAGTGAAGGGCAGGCCCTGCTTGACGAGACCCAGTACTTC. Using reference TRBV2 and TRBJ2-5 for the parts outside the CDR3, the full variable domain is EPEVTQTPSHQVTQMGQEVILRCVPISNHLYFYWYRQILGQKVEFLVSFYNNEISEKSEIFDDQFSVERPDGSNFTLKIRSTKLEDSAMYFCASSEGQALLDETQYFGPGTRLLVL.

This clonotype has only one observation. The V gene is TRBV13, the J gene TRBJ1-2; possible D gene TRBD1, 5 bases. From germline, CDR1 is PRHDT and CDR2 FYEKMQ (reference sequence). Trimming took off 5 bases at V and 8 bases at J, with 18 bases between the two ends. This CDR3 has 14 amino acids. The DNA of the CDR3 is TGTGCCAGCAGCGTAAGACAGTTCCGAGGCGGCTACACCTTC. It translates to CASSVRQFRGGYTF.

V is TRBV4-1 and J is TRBJ1-1; D is unresolved. V gave up 2 bases and J gave up 1 base, with 17 bases separating them. The germline gives CDR1 MGHRA, CDR2 YSYEKL. The CDR3 contains 17 residues. CDR3 protein: CASSQRSGVHGNTEAFF. CDR3 bases: TGCGCCAGCAGCCAACGGTCCGGAGTCCACGGGAACACTGAAGCTTTCTTT.

In its sample, this clonotype was seen many times. J is TRBJ1-1 and V is TRBV12-3 or TRBV12-4, with a possible D match to TRBD1 (5 bases). Trimming took off 5 bases at V and 11 bases at J, with 21 bases between the two ends. The CDR3 has 14 residues. CDR3 coding DNA: TGTGCCAGCAGTCCTACGGGGCCTTCTTCTGGGGCTTTCTTT. Protein: CASSPTGPSSGAFF.